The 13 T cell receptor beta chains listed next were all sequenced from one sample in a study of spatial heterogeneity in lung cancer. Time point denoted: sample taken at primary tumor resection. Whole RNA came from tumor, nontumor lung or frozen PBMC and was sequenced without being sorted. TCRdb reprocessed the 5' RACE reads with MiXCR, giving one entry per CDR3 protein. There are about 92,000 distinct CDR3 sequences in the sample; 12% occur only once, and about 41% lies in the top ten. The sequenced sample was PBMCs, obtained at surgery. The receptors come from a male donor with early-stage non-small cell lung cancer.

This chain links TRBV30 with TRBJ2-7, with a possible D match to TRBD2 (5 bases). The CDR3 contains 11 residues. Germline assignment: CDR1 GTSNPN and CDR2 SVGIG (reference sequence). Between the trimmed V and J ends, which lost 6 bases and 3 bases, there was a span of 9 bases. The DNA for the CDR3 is TGTGCCTGCCGGGGTGGCTACGAGCAGTACTTC. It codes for CACRGGYEQYF.

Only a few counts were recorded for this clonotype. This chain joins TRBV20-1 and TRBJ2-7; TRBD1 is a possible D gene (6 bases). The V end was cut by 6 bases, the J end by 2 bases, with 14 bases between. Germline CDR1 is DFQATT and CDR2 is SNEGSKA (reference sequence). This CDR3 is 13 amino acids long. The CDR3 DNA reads TGCAGTGCACCGGACAGCTTTACCTACGAGCAGTACTTC. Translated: CSAPDSFTYEQYF.

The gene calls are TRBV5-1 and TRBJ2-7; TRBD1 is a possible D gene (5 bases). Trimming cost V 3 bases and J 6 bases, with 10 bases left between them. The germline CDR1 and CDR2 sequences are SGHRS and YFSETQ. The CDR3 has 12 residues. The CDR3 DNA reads TGCGCCAGCAGCTCTACAGGTGCCGAGCAGTACTTC. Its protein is CASSSTGAEQYF.

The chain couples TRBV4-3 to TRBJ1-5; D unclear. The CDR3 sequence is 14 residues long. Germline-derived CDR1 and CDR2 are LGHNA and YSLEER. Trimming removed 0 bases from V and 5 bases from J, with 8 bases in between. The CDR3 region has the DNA TGCGCCAGCAGCCAAGATCGAGGGTATCAGCCCCAGCATTTT. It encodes CASSQDRGYQPQHF.

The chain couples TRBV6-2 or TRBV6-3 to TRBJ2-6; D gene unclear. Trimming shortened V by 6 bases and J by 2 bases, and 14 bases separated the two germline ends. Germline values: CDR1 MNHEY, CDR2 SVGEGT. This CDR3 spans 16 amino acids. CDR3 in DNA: TGTGCCAGCAGCCCCGGCCGACTGGCTGGGGCCAACGTCCTGACTTTC. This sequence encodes CASSPGRLAGANVLTF.

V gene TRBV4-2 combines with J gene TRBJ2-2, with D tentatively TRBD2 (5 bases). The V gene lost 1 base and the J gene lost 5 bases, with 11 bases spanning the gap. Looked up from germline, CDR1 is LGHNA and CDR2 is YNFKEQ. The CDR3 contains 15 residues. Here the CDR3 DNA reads TGTGCCAGCAGCCAAGGGGTAGCGCGGACCGGGGAGCTGTTTTTT. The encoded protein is CASSQGVARTGELFF.

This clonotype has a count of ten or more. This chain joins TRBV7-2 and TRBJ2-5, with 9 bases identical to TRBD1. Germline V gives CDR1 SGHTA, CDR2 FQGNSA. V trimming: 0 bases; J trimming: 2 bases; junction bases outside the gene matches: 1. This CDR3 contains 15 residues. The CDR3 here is CASSLAGTGQETQYF. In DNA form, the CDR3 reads TGTGCCAGCAGCTTAGCCGGGACAGGGCAAGAGACCCAGTACTTC.

The DNA of the CDR3 is TGTGCCAGCGCGCCCGGGACGTGGAATGAAAAACTGTTTTTT. This encodes CASAPGTWNEKLFF. The gene calls are TRBV6-5 and TRBJ1-4, with a tentative D call TRBD1 (5 bases). CDR1 and CDR2 from the germline V gene are MNHEY and SVGAGI. The CDR3 length is 14 residues. V lost 8 bases, J lost 5 bases, and 15 bases lay in between.

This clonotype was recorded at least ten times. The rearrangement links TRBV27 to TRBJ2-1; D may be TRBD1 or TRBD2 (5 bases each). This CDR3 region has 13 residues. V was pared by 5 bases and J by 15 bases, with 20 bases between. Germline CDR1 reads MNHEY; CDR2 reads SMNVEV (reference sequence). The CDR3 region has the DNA TGTGCCAGCAGTCCAGCCCGGGGCAGGGTGACGTTCTTC. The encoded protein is CASSPARGRVTFF.

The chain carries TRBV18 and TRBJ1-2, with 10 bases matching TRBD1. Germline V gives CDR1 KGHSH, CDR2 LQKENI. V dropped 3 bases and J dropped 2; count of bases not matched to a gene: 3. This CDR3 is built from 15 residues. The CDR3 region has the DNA TGTGCCAGCTCACCCTTGGACAGGGGGAACTATGGCTACACCTTC. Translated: CASSPLDRGNYGYTF.

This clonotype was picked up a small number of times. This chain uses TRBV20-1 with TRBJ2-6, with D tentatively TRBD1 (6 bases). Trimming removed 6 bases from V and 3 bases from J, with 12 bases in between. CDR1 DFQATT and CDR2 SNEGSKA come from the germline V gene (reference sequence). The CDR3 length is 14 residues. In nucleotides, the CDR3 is TGCAGTGCGCTCCAGGGGAGTGGGGCCAACGTCCTGACTTTC. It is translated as CSALQGSGANVLTF.

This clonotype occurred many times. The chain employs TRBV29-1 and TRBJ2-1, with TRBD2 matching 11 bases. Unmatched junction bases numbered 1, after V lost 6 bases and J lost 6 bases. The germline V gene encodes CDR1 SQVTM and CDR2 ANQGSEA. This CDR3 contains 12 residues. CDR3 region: CSVGTSGNEQFF. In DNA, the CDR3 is TGCAGCGTGGGGACTAGCGGCAATGAGCAGTTCTTC.

The CDR3 sequence is CASSFKGSGQIEAFF. The CDR3 region has the DNA TGTGCCAGCAGCTTTAAAGGTTCCGGGCAGATTGAAGCTTTCTTT. This chain joins TRBV7-2 and TRBJ1-1; unclear D gene. This CDR3 region has 15 residues. Germline CDR1 reads SGHTA; CDR2 reads FQGNSA. V lost 3 bases, J lost 7 bases, and 18 bases lay in between.